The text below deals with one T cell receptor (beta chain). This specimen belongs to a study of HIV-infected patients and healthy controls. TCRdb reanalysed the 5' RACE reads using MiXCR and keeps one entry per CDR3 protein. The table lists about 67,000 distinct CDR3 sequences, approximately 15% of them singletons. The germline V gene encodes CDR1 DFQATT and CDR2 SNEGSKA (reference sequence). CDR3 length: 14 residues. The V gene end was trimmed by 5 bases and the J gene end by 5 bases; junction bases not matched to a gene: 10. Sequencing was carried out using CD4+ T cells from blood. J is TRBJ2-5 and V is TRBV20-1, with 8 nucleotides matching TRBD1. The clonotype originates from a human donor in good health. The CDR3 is CSAWEDRVKETQYF. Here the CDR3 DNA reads TGCAGTGCTTGGGAGGACAGGGTGAAGGAGACCCAGTACTTC.